Sequencing of this T cell receptor beta chain was carried out in a study of blood T cell repertoires in COVID-19. Overall study: Cohort 3 recovered donors had two negative PCRs, clearance, or symptom resolution.

Looked up from germline, CDR1 is LGHDT and CDR2 is YNNKEL (reference sequence). V was clipped by 6 bases and J by 3 bases; unmatched bases: 3. The CDR3 consists of 14 residues. Profiled with immunoSEQ multiplex PCR; TCRdb holds only in-frame clones, not every one. The sample carries fewer than 250,000 clones, roughly 84% recorded once. Living in 24 US areas, the participants were between roughly 18 and 89 years of age. Categorization into cohorts depended on clinical history that participants reported. This TCR was recovered from a man aged 25 to 40 in a cohort exposed to, infected with or recovered from COVID-19 (not recorded which). This chain joins TRBV3-1 (or the pseudogene TRBV3-2) and TRBJ2-3; the match to TRBD2 covers 10 bases. The specimen sequenced was PBMCs or T cells enriched from blood (not recorded which). The CDR3 region is CASSRTSGTDTQYF. In DNA form, the CDR3 reads TGTGCCAGCAGTCGGACTAGCGGAACAGATACGCAGTATTTT.